This TCR beta chain was identified during a study of PD-1 blockade in classical Hodgkin lymphoma. Autologous stem cell transplantation was followed by relapse in every patient, and brentuximab vedotin exposure varied. Study outcomes and limitations: There remain no defined causes for the repertoire differences, which possibly reflect disease activity or prior therapy. CD4+ TCR diversity, unlike CD8+, climbed significantly by C4D1.

Clones were read by immunoSEQ multiplex PCR, and TCRdb kept only the in-frame ones, dropping some. The table includes tens of thousands of clones, 88% detected once. Germline V CDR1 and CDR2: SGHRS, YFSETQ. CDR3 size: 14 residues. The V and J ends lost 2 bases and 3 bases respectively, with 9 bases between them. On this clone: Its cognate antigen is unknown.

The chain joins TRBV5-1 to TRBJ2-1; TRBD2 might be the D (5 bases). The TCR originated in a human donor with classical Hodgkin lymphoma. Sequenced here: peripheral blood mononuclear cells (PBMCs), sampled before the second cycle of nivolumab. The CDR3 DNA reads as TGCGCCAGCAGCTTTGAGGGCAACTACAATGAGCAGTTCTTC. Amino acids: CASSFEGNYNEQFF.